The 24 T cell receptor beta chains listed next were all sequenced from one sample in a study of blood T cell repertoires in COVID-19. Some clones are missing from TCRdb's copy, which holds only in-frame ones; the method was immunoSEQ multiplex PCR. This repertoire shows 250,000 to 300,000 clones, roughly 90% found once; its top ten account for 11%. Material: peripheral blood. The receptors come from a woman in her thirties with COVID-19, enrolled during active disease.

The chain uses TRBV10-1 and TRBJ1-3; no reliable D call. Per germline, CDR1 WNHNN and CDR2 SYGVQD (reference sequence). The ends were cut back, 4 bases at V and 0 bases at J, with 7 bases in the middle. The CDR3 contains 14 residues. The CDR3 is CASSAGLSGNTIYF. The CDR3 DNA is TGCGCCAGCAGTGCCGGACTCTCTGGAAACACCATATATTTT.

This chain joins TRBV12-5 and TRBJ1-5, with D hard to call. The CDR3 spans 12 residues. Germline CDR1 is LGHNT and CDR2 is FRNRAP. V dropped 3 bases and J dropped 3 bases, with 3 bases sitting between them. The CDR3 loop reads CASGFNNQPQHF. The CDR3 bases are TGTGCTAGTGGTTTTAACAATCAGCCCCAGCATTTT.

This chain uses TRBV18 with TRBJ2-7, with 8 bases fitting TRBD1. Germline CDR1 KGHSH, CDR2 LQKENI. V trimming: 4 bases; J trimming: 1 base; junction bases outside the gene matches: 0. This CDR3 is built from 13 residues. The CDR3 loop reads CASSRDRSYEQYF. The CDR3 nucleotides are TGTGCCAGCTCACGGGACAGGTCCTACGAGCAGTACTTC.

The chain uses TRBV5-6 and TRBJ2-1, with 9 positions matching TRBD1. This CDR3 region has 16 residues. Looked up from germline, CDR1 is SGHDT and CDR2 is YYEEEE. The V and J ends lost 6 bases and 8 bases, in that order; junction bases with no gene match: 15. CDR3 nucleotide sequence: TGTGCCAGCAACTCCCTAAGACAGGGGGATTTGGATGAGCAGTTCTTC. This gives the protein CASNSLRQGDLDEQFF.

CDR3 in DNA: TGTGCCAGCAGCCAAACTTCTTCGGGCGGCGGGGGTGATGAGCAGTTCTTC. It translates to CASSQTSSGGGGDEQFF. The J gene is TRBJ2-1, the V gene TRBV4-2, with 7 bases that match TRBD2. This CDR3 has 17 residues. In germline, CDR1 is LGHNA, CDR2 YNFKEQ. The trim removed 2 bases at V and 8 bases at J, leaving 15 bases unmatched.

The chain joins TRBV7-2 to TRBJ2-2, with D unclear. Trimming removed 2 bases from V and 7 bases from J, with 11 bases in between. From germline, CDR1 is SGHTA and CDR2 FQGNSA. The CDR3 totals 14 residues. CDR3 coding DNA: TGTGCCAGCAGCTTATCAGGTGTTTTCGGGGAGCTGTTTTTT. It encodes CASSLSGVFGELFF.

The CDR3 region is CASSQGTGQVIPYEQYF. DNA of the CDR3: TGTGCCAGCAGCCAAGGAACAGGACAGGTAATCCCCTACGAGCAGTACTTC. V is TRBV4-2 and J is TRBJ2-7, with TRBD1 matching 7 bases. CDR3 size: 17 residues. CDR1 is LGHNA, CDR2 YNFKEQ, per germline. The V and J ends lost 1 base and 2 bases, in that order; junction bases with no gene match: 11.

The rearrangement uses TRBV7-9 and TRBJ2-7, with D perhaps matching TRBD2 (7 bases). Germline lookup yields CDR1 SEHNR and CDR2 FQNEAQ (reference sequence). Trimming cost V 5 bases and J 9 bases, with 20 bases left between them. The CDR3 is made up of 14 amino acids. The CDR3 sequence is CASSQIGGGSGQYF. CDR3 in DNA: TGTGCCAGCAGCCAAATTGGGGGCGGGAGCGGGCAGTACTTC.

V is TRBV6-5 and J is TRBJ2-7; 13 bases align to TRBD2. With V trimmed by 5 bases and J by 3 bases, 4 bases remained unmatched. From germline, CDR1 is MNHEY and CDR2 SVGAGI. There are 15 residues in the CDR3. Here the CDR3 reads CASSTLAGGIYEQYF. CDR3 DNA sequence: TGTGCCAGCAGTACACTAGCGGGAGGGATCTACGAGCAGTACTTC.

The V gene is TRBV28, the J gene TRBJ2-1; D is possibly TRBD1 (5 bases). This CDR3 is built from 14 residues. CDR1 is MDHEN, CDR2 SYDVKM, per germline. Trimming cost V 3 bases and J 6 bases, with 12 bases left between them. The CDR3 DNA reads TGTGCCAGCAGTTTGGGGCTAACAAGCAATGAGCAGTTCTTC. It translates to CASSLGLTSNEQFF.

V usage is TRBV5-1 and J usage is TRBJ2-5, with TRBD2 matching over 13 bases. The J segment lost 5 bases and the V segment lost 7 bases, leaving 11 bases of the junction unmatched. This CDR3 comprises 16 residues. Germline loops: CDR1 SGHRS, CDR2 YFSETQ. CDR3 nucleotide sequence: TGCGCCAGCGATCCCGGGACTAGCGGGATTCGGGAGACCCAGTACTTC. Its translation is CASDPGTSGIRETQYF.

J is TRBJ2-3 and V is TRBV5-4, with 7 bases identical to TRBD2. The CDR3 has 16 residues. Per the germline V gene, CDR1 is SGHNT and CDR2 is YYREEE (reference sequence). The trim removed 2 bases at V and 2 bases at J, leaving 8 bases unmatched. The CDR3 DNA reads TGTGCCAGCAGCTTTTCCGGACTAGAGTACACAGATACGCAGTATTTT. It encodes CASSFSGLEYTDTQYF.

There are many counts of this clone. J is TRBJ1-1 and V is TRBV5-1, with D unresolved. This CDR3 comprises 13 residues. Between the trimmed V and J ends, which lost 0 bases and 4 bases, there was a span of 7 bases. The germline V gene has CDR1 SGHRS and CDR2 YFSETQ. The CDR3 reads CASSLGPGTEAFF. The CDR3 bases are TGCGCCAGCAGCTTGGGACCGGGCACTGAAGCTTTCTTT.

This clone was observed once. Sequence at one end of the junction differs from germline and may be a read error. The chain employs TRBV2 and TRBJ2-7; 7 bases align to TRBD1. Looked up from germline, CDR1 is SNHLY and CDR2 is FYNNEI. The CDR3 loop spans 14 amino acids. The chain's CDR3 is CASREGTVPYEQYF. DNA for the CDR3: TGTGCCAGCAGAGAAGGGACAGTCCCCTACGAGCAGTACTTC.

The table lists this clone with a count of one. The genes are TRBV3-1 (or the pseudogene TRBV3-2) and TRBJ2-2; D ambiguous. V was trimmed by 1 base and J by 7 bases, leaving 7 bases between them. The CDR3 is made up of 13 amino acids. Per the germline V gene, CDR1 is LGHDT and CDR2 is YNNKEL (reference sequence). CDR3 residues: CASSQVTGGELFF. In DNA, the CDR3 is TGTGCCAGCAGCCAAGTTACGGGCGGGGAGCTGTTTTTT.

This clone was detected a few times. The CDR3 here is CASSLVGRNTEAFF. The CDR3 coding sequence is TGTGCCAGCAGCTTGGTGGGGCGTAACACTGAAGCTTTCTTT. The chain has TRBV5-6 and TRBJ1-1; D might be TRBD1 (5 bases). The CDR3 length is 14 residues. V was pared by 0 bases and J by 2 bases, with 8 bases between. Germline assignment: CDR1 SGHDT and CDR2 YYEEEE.

The chain uses TRBV6-4 and TRBJ1-6; 10 bases fit TRBD1. With V trimmed by 3 bases and J by 7 bases, 0 bases remained unmatched. This CDR3 comprises 14 residues. Germline values: CDR1 MRHNA, CDR2 SNTAGT. The CDR3 DNA reads as TGTGCCAGCAGTGAGGGACAGGGGAATTCACCCCTCCACTTT. Translating gives CASSEGQGNSPLHF.

This clone was seen more than once but under ten times. The gene calls are TRBV7-8 and TRBJ2-7; D gene uncertain. In germline, CDR1 is SGHVS, CDR2 FQNEAQ. There are 14 residues in the CDR3. V was pared by 1 base and J by 6 bases, with 13 bases between. CDR3 sequence reads: CASSLEASPGEQYF. Here the CDR3 DNA reads TGTGCCAGCAGCTTAGAAGCGTCCCCCGGCGAGCAGTACTTC.

The chain is built from TRBV10-3 and TRBJ1-2; D gene unclear. Germline CDR1 reads ENHRY; CDR2 reads SYGVKD. Trimming pared 10 bases from V and 7 bases from J, leaving 16 bases between. The CDR3 has 12 residues. The CDR3 nucleotides are TGTGCCACCTCAAACCAGGAGGGTGGCTACACCTTC. It translates to CATSNQEGGYTF.

The chain employs TRBV5-4 and TRBJ2-2, with TRBD2 matching over 7 bases. CDR1 is SGHNT and CDR2 is YYREEE in the germline V gene (reference sequence). The CDR3 sequence is 15 residues long. J gave up 0 bases and V 4 bases, and 3 bases lay outside the gene matches. The CDR3 spells CASSQAGSNTGELFF. In DNA form, the CDR3 reads TGTGCCAGCAGCCAAGCGGGATCGAACACCGGGGAGCTGTTTTTT.

The V and J genes are TRBV29-1 and TRBJ1-2; TRBD1 is a possible D gene (6 bases). The CDR3 is 13 amino acids. Per germline, CDR1 SQVTM and CDR2 ANQGSEA. V dropped 5 bases and J dropped 7 bases, with 17 bases sitting between them. CDR3 amino acids: CSVPKGGEGGYTF. CDR3 coding DNA: TGCAGCGTTCCCAAGGGGGGGGAAGGTGGCTACACCTTC.

The table lists this clone with a few counts. This chain joins TRBV6-1 and TRBJ1-2; TRBD1 aligns across 9 bases. Germline CDR1 MNHNS, CDR2 SASEGT. The CDR3 runs 16 residues. The junction had 10 bases not matched to a gene; V was cut back by 4 bases and J by 4 bases. The CDR3 reads CASSAVDRGPVYGYTF. In DNA, the CDR3 is TGTGCCAGCAGTGCGGTGGACAGGGGCCCCGTCTATGGCTACACCTTC.

The chain combines TRBV15 with TRBJ1-4; D possibly corresponds to TRBD1 (5 bases). V was pared by 0 bases and J by 5 bases, with 7 bases between. The CDR3 totals 14 residues. Germline-derived CDR1 and CDR2 are LNHNV and YYDKDF (reference sequence). In DNA, the CDR3 is TGTGCCACCAGCAGAGATCCAGGGAATGAAAAACTGTTTTTT. It yields the protein CATSRDPGNEKLFF.

This clone was detected only a few times. J is TRBJ1-4 and V is TRBV4-3; 9 bases align to TRBD1. The germline gives CDR1 LGHNA, CDR2 YSLEER. CDR3 length: 15 residues. The V segment lost 3 bases and the J segment 1 base; nucleotides outside the gene matches: 0. This CDR3 reads CASSQGQGTNEKLFF. The CDR3 region has the DNA TGCGCCAGCAGCCAGGGACAGGGAACTAATGAAAAACTGTTTTTT.